Presented here are 7 T cell receptor beta chains from one specimen sequenced in a study of blood T cells in healthy people across ages. Then a second PCR, running roughly 7 to 11 cycles, was carried out with a sample-barcoded 5' primer and a J-beta primer mix. TCRdb re-derived calls from the 5' RACE reads in MiXCR, one entry per CDR3 protein. The sample records about 620,000 distinct CDR3 sequences, around 20% being singletons. Sequenced material: blood. These TCRs come from an older man in good health.

This rearrangement joins TRBV5-1 to TRBJ2-5; D uncertain. The tail of the sequence fits TRBJ2-7 better, so the J call may be wrong. Germline V CDR1 and CDR2: SGHRS, YFSETQ. This CDR3 region has 13 residues. In nucleotides, the CDR3 is TGCGCCAGCAGCTTGGCCCCCTCGGCCGAGCAGTACTTC. Encoded protein: CASSLAPSAEQYF.

The V call is TRBV6-5, the J call TRBJ2-7; TRBD2 agrees at 8 bases. This CDR3 is built from 16 residues. CDR1 and CDR2 (germline): MNHEY, SVGAGI. After removal of 5 bases from V and 0 bases from J, the junction contained 9 bases not matched to a gene. The CDR3 loop is CASSTYKRETSYEQYF. CDR3 DNA: TGTGCCAGCAGTACTTACAAGCGGGAGACCTCCTACGAGCAGTACTTC.

The table lists this clonotype with a few counts. A much larger clone differs by one base, so this may be a read error. The V gene is TRBV20-1, the J gene TRBJ2-5; perhaps D is TRBD1 or TRBD2 (5 bases each). CDR1 DFQATT and CDR2 SNEGSKA come from the germline V gene (reference sequence). Trimming cost V 4 bases and J 5 bases, with 17 bases left between them. The CDR3 consists of 14 residues. The CDR3, as DNA: TGCAGTGCTAACAGGAGAGCGAGAGGGGAGACCCAGTACTTC. It translates to CSANRRARGETQYF.

A few counts support this clonotype. The chain uses TRBV10-2 and TRBJ1-5; 8 bases are a match to TRBD1. In germline, CDR1 is WSHSY, CDR2 SAAADI. CDR3 length: 14 amino acids. V was pared by 8 bases and J by 0 bases, with 3 bases of the junction left unmatched. As DNA, the CDR3 is TGCGCCAGCGGGGACAGGACTAGCAATCAGCCCCAGCATTTT. Its protein is CASGDRTSNQPQHF.

The sample holds a few counts of this clonotype. The rearrangement joins TRBV2 to TRBJ1-6, with 7 bases that match TRBD1. J gave up 7 bases and V 6 bases, and 6 bases lay outside the gene matches. Germline CDR1 is SNHLY and CDR2 is FYNNEI. The CDR3 is made up of 14 amino acids. DNA for the CDR3: TGTGCCAGCAGGCGGGACAGCGGGAATTCACCCCTCCACTTT. Its translation is CASRRDSGNSPLHF.

This clonotype was detected only a few times. V and J are TRBV6-6 and TRBJ1-5; weak D call: TRBD1 (6 bases). This CDR3 is built from 13 residues. Trimming took 6 bases from V and 5 from J, leaving 11 bases between them. CDR1 is MNHNY and CDR2 is SVGAGI in the germline V gene (reference sequence). The CDR3 spells CASSRNRDQPQHF. The CDR3 nucleotides read TGTGCCAGCAGCCGAAACAGGGATCAGCCCCAGCATTTT.

This clonotype came up a few times. This rearrangement joins TRBV6-5 to TRBJ1-2, with TRBD1 identical over 11 bases. The CDR3 totals 15 residues. Germline V lookup: CDR1 MNHEY, CDR2 SVGAGI. V lost 6 bases to trimming and J lost 7 bases; unmatched junction nucleotides: 10. The CDR3 sequence: CASSPEGQGAFGYTF. The CDR3 DNA follows: TGTGCCAGCAGCCCCGAAGGACAGGGGGCGTTTGGCTACACCTTC.